The rows below give T cell receptor beta chains drawn from one sample of a study of blood T cell repertoires in COVID-19. TCRdb's copy holds only in-frame clones and misses some; the assay was immunoSEQ multiplex PCR. The sample contains 200,000 to 250,000 clones, around 82% of which appear only once. Sequenced material: peripheral blood. The source is a human donor in a cohort sampled during active COVID-19. Both conserved end residues are part of each CDR3. A D gene is named only where the DNA matches it firmly. Size tells how often a clone was seen (once, few, many) or the class of an expanded clone, and some rows leave it out.

NA	TRBV9	NA	TRBJ2-1	TGTGCCAGCAGCGTAGGTGTTAGCGGATACAATGAGCAGTTCTTC	CASSVGVSGYNEQFF
NA	TRBV4-3	TRBD1	TRBJ1-2	TGCGCCAGCAGCCAACGGGACAGGGATAACTATGGCTACACCTTC	CASSQRDRDNYGYTF
NA	TRBV27	NA	TRBJ2-7	TGTGCCAGCAGTTCATTACAGGATCGGGTCCCCTACGAGCAGTACTTC	CASSSLQDRVPYEQYF
NA	TRBV5-1	NA	TRBJ1-1	TGCGCCAGCAGAGTGAGGGTGAACACTGAAGCTTTCTTT	CASRVRVNTEAFF
NA	TRBV29-1	NA	TRBJ1-1	TGCAGCGTTGTTCAGACAACAAACACTGAAGCTTTCTTT	CSVVQTTNTEAFF
once	TRBV27	NA	TRBJ2-2	TGTGCCAGCCGCCTATGGACCGGGGAGCTGTTTTTT	CASRLWTGELFF
NA	TRBV6-5	TRBD1	TRBJ1-4	TGTGCCAGCAGCCTTAACAGGGGTTGGGGTGAAAAACTGTTTTTT	CASSLNRGWGEKLFF
NA	TRBV19	TRBD1	TRBJ1-4	TGTGCCACCGGGACAGGGCGAACTAATGAAAAACTGTTTTTT	CATGTGRTNEKLFF
NA	TRBV20-1	TRBD1	TRBJ1-5	TGCAGTGCTAGTACAGGGGATCAGCCCCAGCATTTT	CSASTGDQPQHF
NA	TRBV19	NA	TRBJ1-3	TGTGCCAGTAGTTCGCGAAGTGCGGCCTCTGGAAACACCATATATTTT	CASSSRSAASGNTIYF
NA	TRBV5-6	TRBD1	TRBJ2-6	TGTGCCAGCAGCTTGGCCGTTTGGGACAGAGCCTCTGGGGCCAACGTCCTGACTTTC	CASSLAVWDRASGANVLTF
many	TRBV29-1	TRBD1	TRBJ1-1	TGCAGCGGACAGGGGACCGGGAGCACTGAAGCTTTCTTT	CSGQGTGSTEAFF
NA	TRBV19	NA	TRBJ2-7	TGTGCCAGTAAAGACAGTCCTTCCTACGAGCAGTACTTC	CASKDSPSYEQYF
NA	TRBV5-1	NA	TRBJ2-7	TGCGCCAGCAGCTTGGCGTTGGGGAGCCACGAGCAGTACTTC	CASSLALGSHEQYF
few	TRBV28	TRBD1	TRBJ1-3	TGTGCCAGTCGCCAGGGGGCAGCTGGAAACACCATATATTTT	CASRQGAAGNTIYF